This note documents a single TCR beta chain sequence. The specificity of this receptor is unknown. At one of its ends the junction is not consistent with the germline gene, which may arise from a read error. Taken from cysteine to phenylalanine, the CDR3 has 16 residues. The DNA shown is the 48-base CDR3, in frame from base 1. CDR1 and CDR2 were assigned from the germline V gene as SGHTA and FQGTGA. This record comes from a study of T cells and copy number aberrations in small-cell lung cancer (dated by TCRdb to the early 2020s). Looking at the study overall: TCR repertoire sequencing was paired with whole-exome sequencing of the same tumor regions to relate T cell metrics to mutations and copy number aberrations. Tumor TCR data were available for around 18 patients, and TCR data from both tumor and normal tissue were available for about 13 patients. Study-wide conclusions, independent of this receptor: Every specimen was formalin-fixed paraffin-embedded tissue, a material known to introduce sequencing artifacts. A small sample size, resulting from surgical resection being uncommon in small-cell lung cancer, limited the study, and the findings need validation. Lower T-cell density, richness and clonality were observed in tumors than in adjacent lung tissue, although the difference in density was not significant.

TCR-beta CDR3 regions were amplified from genomic DNA with the immunoSEQ hsTCRB Kit using multiplexed V- and J-gene primers. Unique DNA barcodes were added in a second PCR, and the samples were pooled together with one negative control and one positive control. An Illumina MiSeq running a 150-cycle paired-end protocol was used to sequence the pooled TCR-beta libraries. As for how the authors treated the data: Raw sequencing data were processed by Adaptive Biotechnologies into a report containing normalized, annotated TCR-beta repertoires. T-cell density was computed as TCR-beta templates normalized to usable DNA, which was estimated by amplifying housekeeping genes. Richness counted unique rearrangements, and clonality was defined as 1 minus Pielou's evenness. TCRdb limited this immuneACCESS table to in-frame rearrangements with V and J called. A share of clones is missing; checked studies link under half to unresolved V genes, and the rest is unexplained. The V and J calls and clone size were taken over from that table, and D and trimming were inferred from the DNA. The sample records several thousand clones, 82% of which are singletons. Of the sample, about 5% is held by the ten largest clones.

Donors were patients with limited-stage small-cell lung cancer who underwent surgical resection in Hangzhou, China, between about 2008 and 2020. Every donor underwent upfront surgery with no preoperative chemotherapy or radiotherapy, and no donor received immunotherapy either before or after surgery. All 19 patients in the sequenced cohort were smokers or heavy second-hand smokers. Adjacent normal lung was collected at least 2 cm from the tumor margin and was morphologically confirmed by two pathologists to be free of malignant cells. The study used multi-region TCR-beta sequencing of resected limited-stage small-cell lung cancers together with tumor-adjacent lung tissue to characterize T cell repertoire heterogeneity. Genomic DNA was extracted from FFPE tissue using the AllPrep DNA/RNA FFPE Kit (Qiagen).

The sequence was obtained from a woman aged 45-65 years with small cell lung cancer. The rearrangement joined TRBV7-3 to TRBJ2-1; 15 nucleotides in the junction match TRBD2. The sequencing input was normal tissue next to the tumor. The CDR3 has the sequence CANSSAGTSGRSEQFF. The bases read TGTGCCAACAGCTCTGCTGGGACTAGCGGGAGGAGTGAGCAGTTCTTC.